A single sample is the source of the 8 T cell receptor beta chains below, sequenced in a study of glioma-infiltrating T cells after dendritic cell vaccination. Data came from immunoSEQ multiplex PCR; TCRdb stores just in-frame clones and leaves some out. The sample holds roughly 41,000 clones, approximately 84% seen once. The sequencing used blood, collected before dendritic cell vaccination. The receptors shown here come from a human donor with glioblastoma.

The CDR3 here is CASSYLAGGLSDTQYF. The CDR3 DNA is TGTGCCAGCAGCTACCTAGCGGGGGGGCTATCGGATACGCAGTATTTT. J is TRBJ2-3 and V is TRBV5-4, with TRBD2 matching 12 bases. CDR1 is SGHNT, CDR2 YYREEE, per germline (reference sequence). This CDR3 region has 16 residues. V trimming: 3 bases; J trimming: 6 bases; junction bases outside the gene matches: 8. Using reference TRBV5-4 and TRBJ2-3 for the parts outside the CDR3, the full variable domain is ETGVTQSPTHLIKTRGQQVTLRCSSQSGHNTVSWYQQALGQGPQFIFQYYREEENGRGNFPPRFSGLQFPNYSSELNVNALELDDSALYLCASSYLAGGLSDTQYFGPGTRLTVL.

The J gene is TRBJ1-3, the V gene TRBV5-1; D gene ambiguous. Between the trimmed V and J ends, which lost 0 bases and 4 bases, there was a span of 5 bases. Per the germline V gene, CDR1 is SGHRS and CDR2 is YFSETQ. This CDR3 has 13 residues. Written as DNA, the CDR3 is TGCGCCAGCAGCTTGGACAGCGGAAACACCATATATTTT. As protein: CASSLDSGNTIYF. The entire variable domain, with the rest obtained from reference TRBV5-1 and TRBJ1-3, is as follows: KAGVTQTPRYLIKTRGQQVTLSCSPISGHRSVSWYQQTPGQGLQFLFEYFSETQRNKGNFPGRFSGRQFSNSRSEMNVSTLELGDSALYLCASSLDSGNTIYFGEGSWLTVV.

This sequence joins TRBV10-3 and TRBJ2-5; TRBD2 matches 14 bases. CDR1 is ENHRY and CDR2 is SYGVKD in the germline V gene. The CDR3 has 15 residues. V lost 6 bases, J lost 5 bases, and 5 bases stayed unmatched. DNA for the CDR3: TGTGCCATCAGGACTAGCGGGGGGGCCGGGGAGACCCAGTACTTC. It codes for CAIRTSGGAGETQYF.

The table lists this clone with a few counts. This chain links TRBV19 with TRBJ1-6; a weak D match, TRBD1 (6 bases). Per the germline V gene, CDR1 is LNHDA and CDR2 is SQIVND (reference sequence). V was trimmed by 3 bases and J by 9 bases, leaving 12 bases between them. This CDR3 is 14 amino acids long. The DNA of the CDR3 is TGTGCCAGTAGTATGCTCCCAGGGGCTTCACCCCTCCACTTT. Residues: CASSMLPGASPLHF.

V and J are TRBV27 and TRBJ1-2, with 8 bases aligning to TRBD1. This CDR3 comprises 14 residues. Germline V gene lookup returns CDR1 MNHEY and CDR2 SMNVEV (reference sequence). Germline trimming cut 1 base from V and 5 bases from J; bases unmatched to any gene: 3. CDR3 residues: CASSLFRTGYGYTF. The CDR3 DNA sequence: TGTGCCAGCAGTTTATTTCGGACAGGGTATGGCTACACCTTC.

This clone turned up a few times. This rearrangement joins TRBV6-5 to TRBJ2-7; 8 bases are a match to TRBD1. Per germline, CDR1 MNHEY and CDR2 SVGAGI. The V segment lost 2 bases and the J segment 2 bases; nucleotides outside the gene matches: 5. The CDR3 sequence is 15 residues long. The CDR3 region has the DNA TGTGCCAGCAGTTACGGGACAGGTACCACCTACGAGCAGTACTTC. Its translation is CASSYGTGTTYEQYF.

The chain employs TRBV7-2 and TRBJ1-2; D is undetermined. Trimming removed 5 bases at V and 8 bases at J, with 15 bases between. This CDR3 has 13 residues. Germline loops: CDR1 SGHTA, CDR2 FQGNSA. CDR3 nucleotides: TGTGCCAGCAGCCGCCGTGGGGAGCGGGGCTACACCTTC. It encodes CASSRRGERGYTF.

The table lists this clone with a count of one. The rearrangement links TRBV14 to TRBJ2-6; D might be TRBD1 (5 bases). V was clipped by 4 bases and J by 0 bases, with 7 bases between them. The CDR3 consists of 15 residues. The germline V gene encodes CDR1 SGHDN and CDR2 FVKESK. CDR3 nucleotide sequence: TGTGCCAGCAGCCGCCAGGGCTCTGGGGCCAACGTCCTGACTTTC. It yields the protein CASSRQGSGANVLTF.